These T cell receptor beta chains were read from a single sample in a study of blood T cell repertoires in COVID-19. Sequenced by immunoSEQ multiplex PCR; TCRdb stores in-frame clones only, minus some. This sample has about 100,000 clones, with about 85% found just once. The sequenced sample was peripheral blood. All receptors derive from a human donor in a cohort sampled during active COVID-19. Both conserved end residues are part of each CDR3. The D gene is left open where the match is weak. Rows may omit the clone size; those that give it use once, few, many or a size class.

J | V | size | D | DNA | CDR3
TRBJ2-2 | TRBV7-3 | once | TRBD1 | TGTGCCAGCAGCCAAGGAGGACAGGGAATCGGGGAGCTGTTTTTT | CASSQGGQGIGELFF
TRBJ2-7 | TRBV12-3/TRBV12-4 | NA | NA | TGTGCCAGCAGTTTTGGAGGGATTCTGCAGTACTTC | CASSFGGILQYF
TRBJ1-5 | TRBV2 | few | NA | TGTGCCAGCAGTGTTGAGGGTAGTCAGCCCCAGCATTTT | CASSVEGSQPQHF
TRBJ1-2 | TRBV18 | NA | NA | TGTGCCAGCTCACCATCCGACACACCTTATGGCTACACCTTC | CASSPSDTPYGYTF
TRBJ2-5 | TRBV18 | NA | TRBD2 | TGTGCCAGCTCACCGAGACTAGCGGGAGTCCTGGAGACCCAGTACTTC | CASSPRLAGVLETQYF
TRBJ2-5 | TRBV5-6 | NA | NA | TGTGCCAGCAGAAAGAACGGAGAGACCCAGTACTTC | CASRKNGETQYF
TRBJ1-2 | TRBV4-1 | once | TRBD1 | TGCGCCAGCAGCCCGGGGACAGTTATTGCCAACTATGGCTACACCTTC | CASSPGTVIANYGYTF
TRBJ2-2 | TRBV4-2 | once | NA | TGTGCCAGCAGCCAAGAAAAAAGCCAATTCACCGGGGAGCTGTTTTTT | CASSQEKSQFTGELFF
TRBJ2-2 | TRBV2 | NA | NA | TGTGCCAGCAGAACCGGGGTCGGCGGGGAGCTGTTTTTT | CASRTGVGGELFF
TRBJ2-7 | TRBV2 | NA | NA | TGTGCCAGCAGCGTCGTCCGGGGGAACGAGCAGTACTTC | CASSVVRGNEQYF
TRBJ1-1 | TRBV4-1 | NA | TRBD1 | TGCGCCAGCAGCCAAGCCCCTGGGCTCTTGGGACAGACGAACACTGAAGCTTTCTTT | CASSQAPGLLGQTNTEAFF
TRBJ2-3 | TRBV5-4 | NA | TRBD1 | TGTGCCAGCAGCGAGCGACAGGGGAAGGGAGATACGCAGTATTTT | CASSERQGKGDTQYF
TRBJ2-1 | TRBV28 | NA | TRBD2 | TGTGCCAGCAGCTGGACTAGCGGTAACAATGAGCAGTTCTTC | CASSWTSGNNEQFF
TRBJ2-5 | TRBV9 | NA | TRBD2 | TGTGCCAGCAGCCGGTCTAGCGGCGTACAAGAGACCCAGTACTTC | CASSRSSGVQETQYF
TRBJ2-5 | TRBV9 | NA | TRBD2 | TGTGCCAGCAGCGCTACTAGCGGGGGCGCCTTCCAAGAGACCCAGTACTTC | CASSATSGGAFQETQYF
TRBJ1-1 | TRBV6-5 | once | NA | TGTGCCAGCAGTCCGCCTACAGGCCTGAACACTGAAGCTTTCTTT | CASSPPTGLNTEAFF
TRBJ2-7 | TRBV6-1 | once | NA | TGTGCCAGCAGTGACAGCGACGGTGTATTTACGATTTGGTACTTC | CASSDSDGVFTIWYF
TRBJ2-2 | TRBV5-1 | few | TRBD2 | TGCGCCAGCAGCCGCAGACTAGCTCGGGACACCGGGGAGCTGTTTTTT | CASSRRLARDTGELFF
TRBJ1-5 | TRBV27 | NA | NA | TGTGCCAGCAGGTCTGACAGAAATCAGCCCCAGCATTTT | CASRSDRNQPQHF
TRBJ1-5 | TRBV6-2/TRBV6-3 | once | NA | TGTGCCAGCAGTACGGACAGCCATAGCAATCAGCCCCAGCATTTT | CASSTDSHSNQPQHF
TRBJ2-5 | TRBV30 | once | NA | TGTGCCTGGAGTGCCCCAGCCTGGGTGGGGGGACCTGGGACCCAGTACTTC | CAWSAPAWVGGPGTQYF
TRBJ2-3 | TRBV11-2 | NA | TRBD2 | TGTGCCAGCAGCGTCAACCGGGACTATGATACGCAGTATTTT | CASSVNRDYDTQYF
TRBJ1-1 | TRBV6-6 | NA | TRBD1 | TGTGCCAGCAGTTACTTGACAGGGTATTTGACTGAAGCTTTCTTT | CASSYLTGYLTEAFF
TRBJ2-3 | TRBV30 | NA | TRBD2 | TGTGCCTGGAGTTCTTTGGGAGGGGTTAGAGATACGCAGTATTTT | CAWSSLGGVRDTQYF
TRBJ2-2 | TRBV19 | NA | NA | TGTGCCAGTAGAGCAGGGGCGGGGAACACCGGGGAGCTGTTTTTT | CASRAGAGNTGELFF
TRBJ2-5 | TRBV30 | NA | TRBD1 | TGTGCCTGCATGAAGACAGGGCCCGAGACCCAGTACTTC | CACMKTGPETQYF
TRBJ2-7 | TRBV10-3 | NA | TRBD1 | TGTGCCATCAGTCAGGGGGCGAACTACGAGCAGTACTTC | CAISQGANYEQYF
TRBJ2-3 | TRBV5-4 | NA | TRBD2 | TGTGCCAGCAGCCCGGGACTAGGCACAGATACGCAGTATTTT | CASSPGLGTDTQYF
TRBJ2-1 | TRBV24-1 | NA | NA | TGTGCCACCAGTGATTCGGGGGTCTCCTACAATGAGCAGTTCTTC | CATSDSGVSYNEQFF
TRBJ2-3 | TRBV5-4 | NA | TRBD2 | TGTGCCAGCAGCTCCGGCGGGCGGGGGGCGAGCACAGATACGCAGTATTTT | CASSSGGRGASTDTQYF
TRBJ2-5 | TRBV20-1 | once | TRBD2 | TGCAGTGCTAGTTGGGAGGGCCAAGAGACCCAGTACTTC | CSASWEGQETQYF
TRBJ1-3 | TRBV7-2 | NA | NA | TGTGCCAGCAGCTTGTTCGGCTCTGGAAACACCATATATTTT | CASSLFGSGNTIYF
TRBJ1-1 | TRBV7-9 | NA | NA | TGTGCCAGCACCACCCTTCGGCTAGGGAACACTGAAGCTTTCTTT | CASTTLRLGNTEAFF
TRBJ2-3 | TRBV5-1 | NA | TRBD2 | TGCGCCAGCTCCTCTAGCGGCGGCACAGATACGCAGTATTTT | CASSSSGGTDTQYF
TRBJ2-5 | TRBV7-9 | NA | NA | TGTGCCAGCAGCCCCCCCGGGACATACCAAGAGACCCAGTACTTC | CASSPPGTYQETQYF
TRBJ2-2 | TRBV7-2 | NA | TRBD1 | TGTGCCAGCAGCGGAAGGACAGGGGTATACACCGGGGAGCTGTTTTTT | CASSGRTGVYTGELFF
TRBJ1-2 | TRBV6-4 | NA | NA | TGTGCCAGCAGTGACTCCTTTCTCGGGACATCTTTTGGCTACACCTTC | CASSDSFLGTSFGYTF
TRBJ1-6 | TRBV19 | NA | TRBD1 | TGTGCCAGTAGTTCCCCGGCAGGGGGTAATTCACCCCTCCACTTT | CASSSPAGGNSPLHF
TRBJ2-1 | TRBV18 | NA | NA | TGTGCCAGCTCACCAAGCAGGGAAAATGAGCAGTTCTTC | CASSPSRENEQFF
TRBJ1-2 | TRBV4-1 | once | NA | TGCGCCAGCAGCCAACAGACAGCTGCTAACTATGGCTACACCTTC | CASSQQTAANYGYTF
TRBJ2-7 | TRBV5-3 | NA | TRBD1 | TGTGCCAGAAGCCGGCCCCCTCCGGGACAGGGAGCTGCTACCTCCTACGAGCAGTACTTC | CARSRPPPGQGAATSYEQYF
TRBJ2-1 | TRBV4-2 | NA | TRBD2 | TGTGCCAGCAGCCAGAGAGGAGCGGGGAGCTCCTACAATGAGCAGTTCTTC | CASSQRGAGSSYNEQFF
TRBJ2-7 | TRBV6-5 | NA | NA | TGTGCCAGCAGTTACGGAGGGGACGGATACGAGCAGTACTTC | CASSYGGDGYEQYF
TRBJ1-1 | TRBV7-9 | few | NA | TGTGCCAGCAGAGAAACAAACACCCGTGGCACTGAAGCTTTCTTT | CASRETNTRGTEAFF
TRBJ2-5 | TRBV5-1 | few | TRBD2 | TGCGCCAGCAGCTTGACGGGGACTAACCAAGAGACCCAGTACTTC | CASSLTGTNQETQYF
TRBJ2-7 | TRBV28 | NA | TRBD2 | TGTGCCAGCAGTTTCGGACTAGCGGGAGGGCCAGAAGAGCAGTACTTC | CASSFGLAGGPEEQYF
TRBJ1-5 | TRBV24-1 | once | TRBD1 | TGTGCCACCAGTGATTCCCAGGGGGCAGGGAGCAATCAGCCCCAGCATTTT | CATSDSQGAGSNQPQHF
TRBJ1-2 | TRBV28 | NA | TRBD1 | TGTGCCAGCCAAACAGGGGATCTTGGCTACACCTTC | CASQTGDLGYTF
TRBJ2-2 | TRBV6-1 | NA | NA | TGTGCCAGCAGTGGCCTACGAAGGGGCGGGGGCTCGAACACCGGGGAGCTGTTTTTT | CASSGLRRGGGSNTGELFF
TRBJ2-1 | TRBV6-2/TRBV6-3 | NA | TRBD2 | TGTGCCAGCAGTTACGCTAGCGGGAGATTCAATGAGCAGTTCTTC | CASSYASGRFNEQFF
TRBJ2-1 | TRBV7-3 | NA | TRBD1 | TGTGCCAGCAGCTTAGGGACAGGGGACAATGAGCAGTTCTTC | CASSLGTGDNEQFF
TRBJ2-1 | TRBV4-2 | NA | NA | TGTGCCAGCAGCCGTTTGGGGAGGGGGGACAATGAGCAGTTCTTC | CASSRLGRGDNEQFF
TRBJ2-3 | TRBV20-1 | once | TRBD1 | TGCAGTGCTAGTAGTGACAGGGGAAGTACAGATACGCAGTATTTT | CSASSDRGSTDTQYF
TRBJ2-7 | TRBV11-3 | NA | NA | TGTGCCAGCAGTCGTGCCGGGGACTCCTACGAGCAGTACTTC | CASSRAGDSYEQYF
TRBJ2-5 | TRBV18 | NA | TRBD2 | TGTGCCAGCTCACCCCAAGCGGGGGGGCAAGAGACCCAGTACTTC | CASSPQAGGQETQYF
TRBJ2-7 | TRBV20-1 | NA | NA | TGCAGTGCTAGTGTCCCCTTAGGGGACAAACTATACGAGCAGTACTTC | CSASVPLGDKLYEQYF
TRBJ2-1 | TRBV3-1/TRBV3-2 | NA | TRBD2 | TGTGCCAGCAGCCTTGGCCTAGCGGGGGCAAATGAGCAGTTCTTC | CASSLGLAGANEQFF
TRBJ2-5 | TRBV7-9 | few | TRBD1 | TGTGCCAGCAGCCCTGGACAGGGCACATCGGGGCCTAAAGAGACCCAGTACTTC | CASSPGQGTSGPKETQYF
TRBJ1-4 | TRBV7-6 | few | NA | TGTGCCAGCAGCTGGACTCAGGGGAACGAAAAACTGTTTTTT | CASSWTQGNEKLFF
TRBJ2-3 | TRBV5-1 | NA | TRBD2 | TGCGCCAGCAGCTTGGCGGGGACTAGCTTTGGAGATACGCAGTATTTT | CASSLAGTSFGDTQYF